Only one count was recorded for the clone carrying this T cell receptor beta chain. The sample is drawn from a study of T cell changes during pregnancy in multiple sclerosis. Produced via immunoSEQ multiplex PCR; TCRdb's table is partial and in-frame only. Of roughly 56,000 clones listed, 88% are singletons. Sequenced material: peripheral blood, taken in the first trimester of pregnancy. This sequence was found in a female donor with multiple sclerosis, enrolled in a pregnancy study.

CDR3 sequence reads: CAISAMGQDYGYTF. The CDR3 coding sequence is TGTGCCATCAGTGCAATGGGACAGGACTATGGCTACACCTTC. The chain employs TRBV10-3 and TRBJ1-2; the match to TRBD1 covers 8 bases. Per germline, CDR1 ENHRY and CDR2 SYGVKD. V trimming: 4 bases; J trimming: 3 bases; junction bases outside the gene matches: 4. CDR3 size: 14 residues.